The source of this T cell receptor (beta chain) is a study of OX40 agonist ivuxolimab in advanced cancers. This clone appeared once. What it binds is not known. Data came from immunoSEQ multiplex PCR; TCRdb stores just in-frame clones and leaves some out. The profile shows about 36,000 clones, about 79% of them singletons. Points from the study as a whole: CD4+ and CD8+ blood T cells expanded clonally by week 6 at 0.1 to 3.0 mg/kg. Nonresponders, in some cases, also had low normalized T-cell clonal expansion. CD8+ T cells were the subset that, on average, had more expanded clones than CD4+.

This CDR3 spans 13 amino acids. The V segment lost 4 bases and the J segment 6 bases; nucleotides outside the gene matches: 8. Looked up from germline, CDR1 is SQVTM and CDR2 is ANQGSEA. This TCR was sampled from an adult with an advanced solid tumor such as melanoma, head and neck, liver or kidney cancer. The chain uses TRBV29-1 and TRBJ2-7; TRBD2 matches at 8 bases. The sequencing used CD4+ or CD8+ T cells sorted from blood, collected in a trial of the OX40 agonist ivuxolimab. CDR3 DNA: TGCAGCGTTGCGGGGGGGCGCAGGTCCGAGCAGTACTTC. Translated, it gives CSVAGGRRSEQYF.